These 13 T cell receptor beta chains originate from one sample sequenced in a study of a mutant IDH1 vaccine in newly diagnosed glioma. Described time point: week 5, during vaccination. Doses of 300 ug of mutant IDH1 20-mer peptide were given with topical imiquimod. Some clones are missing from TCRdb's copy, which holds only in-frame ones; the method was immunoSEQ multiplex PCR. Seen here are about 60,000 clones, around four fifths observed once, and the top ten hold 6.5% to 9%. The antigens for these receptors are not known. The input for sequencing was PBMCs, taken from a glioma patient whose treatment included an IDH1 peptide vaccine. Receptors originate from a woman in her fifties or sixties with glioma.

In this sample, this clone turned up a few times. At one end, the junction sequence differs from germline, possibly due to a read error. This chain links TRBV7-7 with TRBJ1-1; 7 bases are shared with TRBD1. Per germline, CDR1 SSHAT and CDR2 FNYEAQ (reference sequence). The CDR3 sequence is 13 residues long. CDR3 in amino acids: CASSLRQGTEAFF. As DNA, the CDR3 is TGTGCTAGCAGCTTACGACAGGGCACTGAAGCTTTCTTT.

The chain joins TRBV5-1 to TRBJ2-2; D is undetermined. V was pared by 2 bases and J by 0 bases, with 11 bases between. The germline V gene encodes CDR1 SGHRS and CDR2 YFSETQ. CDR3 length: 16 amino acids. Here the CDR3 DNA reads TGCGCCAGCAGCTTCCTCCCAGATCCGAACACCGGGGAGCTGTTTTTT. Protein sequence: CASSFLPDPNTGELFF.

This chain uses TRBV9 with TRBJ2-3; 7 bases match TRBD2. CDR3 length: 16 residues. Losses at the gene ends were 0 bases for V and 6 bases for J; bases not matched to a gene: 10. The germline V gene encodes CDR1 SGDLS and CDR2 YYNGEE. The CDR3 here is CASSVERGVIEDTQYF. The CDR3 nucleotides read TGTGCCAGCAGCGTAGAACGGGGGGTAATTGAGGATACGCAGTATTTT.

To note about this clone: Because the CDR3's place on the DNA is in doubt, the DNA is left out and the CDR3 is given as listed by TCRdb. The J gene is TRBJ1-5, the V gene TRBV27. A total of 16 residues make up the CDR3, ends included. Germline loops: CDR1 MNHEY, CDR2 SMNVEV (reference sequence). This chain's CDR3 is CASSSGQGVGNQPQHF.

The chain uses TRBV5-4 and TRBJ1-1; no clear D. Trimming removed 4 bases from V and 0 bases from J, with 7 bases in between. The CDR3 spans 13 residues. The germline V gene encodes CDR1 SGHNT and CDR2 YYREEE (reference sequence). The CDR3 sequence is CASSPGLNTEAFF. CDR3 coding DNA: TGTGCCAGCAGCCCGGGCTTGAACACTGAAGCTTTCTTT.

This clone is a singleton in its sample. The DNA of the CDR3 is TGTGCCAGCAGTTACCGAGGAGGGCCCTACGAGCAGTACTTC. This codes for CASSYRGGPYEQYF. V is TRBV6-5 and J is TRBJ2-7, with TRBD2 as a possible D gene (6 bases). Per the germline V gene, CDR1 is MNHEY and CDR2 is SVGAGI. The CDR3 consists of 14 residues. V lost 2 bases to trimming and J lost 2 bases, with 10 bases between them.

CDR3 loop: CASSLGYRGSEAFF. The CDR3 DNA follows: TGTGCCAGCAGCTTAGGATACAGGGGGAGCGAAGCTTTCTTT. The chain has TRBV11-2 and TRBJ1-1; 8 positions agree with TRBD1. The germline V gene encodes CDR1 SGHAT and CDR2 FQNNGV. V shed 1 base and J 8 bases; nucleotides not matched to a gene: 6. The CDR3 is 14 amino acids. Full variable domain (missing parts from reference TRBV11-2 and TRBJ1-1): EAGVAQSPRYKIIEKRQSVAFWCNPISGHATLYWYQQILGQGPKLLIQFQNNGVVDDSQLPKDRFSAERLKGVDSTLKIQPAKLEDSAVYLCASSLGYRGSEAFFGQGTRLTVV.

V and J are TRBV6-5 and TRBJ1-2; the match to TRBD1 covers 8 bases. The CDR3 has 14 amino acids. J was trimmed by 4 bases and V by 8 bases; bases with no gene match: 9. Germline V CDR1 and CDR2: MNHEY, SVGAGI. CDR3 protein: CASGSTGAGYGYTF. In DNA form, the CDR3 reads TGTGCCAGCGGTTCGACAGGGGCCGGCTATGGCTACACCTTC.

This chain joins TRBV27 and TRBJ1-6; D is ambiguous. V shed 7 bases and J shed 10 bases, with 11 bases lying between them. Per the germline V gene, CDR1 is MNHEY and CDR2 is SMNVEV (reference sequence). CDR3 length: 12 amino acids. DNA for the CDR3: TGTGCCAGCAAGATAGGCACCTCACCCCTCCACTTT. It is translated as CASKIGTSPLHF.

The rearrangement joins TRBV2 to TRBJ2-7, with D possibly called TRBD1 or TRBD2 (6 bases each). V was shortened by 6 bases and J by 3 bases, with 18 bases between the two germline ends. Germline CDR1 and CDR2: SNHLY and FYNNEI. The CDR3 runs to 15 residues. CDR3 loop: CASSIQEGEVYEQYF. CDR3 nucleotide sequence: TGTGCCAGCAGCATTCAGGAGGGGGAGGTCTACGAGCAGTACTTC.

The chain carries TRBV11-2 and TRBJ2-1, with TRBD2 matching over 7 bases. Germline-derived CDR1 and CDR2 are SGHAT and FQNNGV. V dropped 5 bases and J dropped 9; count of bases not matched to a gene: 16. This CDR3 comprises 16 residues. This CDR3 reads CASSTLRAGVTGEQFF. The CDR3 DNA follows: TGTGCCAGCAGCACCCTGCGGGCGGGGGTAACGGGTGAGCAGTTCTTC.

The chain recombines TRBV4-3 with TRBJ1-2, with D perhaps TRBD1 (5 bases). Trimming removed 3 bases at V and 1 base at J, with 9 bases between. Germline CDR1 and CDR2: LGHNA and YSLEER. The CDR3 runs to 14 residues. CDR3 loop: CASSQGDLNYGYTF. The CDR3 coding sequence is TGCGCCAGCAGCCAGGGGGACCTTAACTATGGCTACACCTTC.

The chain joins TRBV19 to TRBJ1-1; no clear D. Germline values: CDR1 LNHDA, CDR2 SQIVND (reference sequence). V was clipped by 5 bases and J by 3 bases, with 19 bases between them. The CDR3 runs to 16 residues. CDR3 in DNA: TGTGCCAGTAGTGGAGCCCCCAAGGGTTTGGACACTGAAGCTTTCTTT. Its protein is CASSGAPKGLDTEAFF.